This is a list of T cell receptor beta chains from one sample in a study of blood T cell repertoires in COVID-19. Assay: immunoSEQ multiplex PCR; the TCRdb copy retains only in-frame clones and omits some. Of about 76,000 clones in the sample, approximately 85% are singletons; the top ten hold approximately 10%. Sequencing was carried out using peripheral blood. The source is a man in his 60s with COVID-19, enrolled during active disease. Both conserved end residues are part of each CDR3. Each record gives: V gene, J gene, D gene, clone size, CDR3 protein, CDR3 DNA. The D gene is left open where the match is weak. Clone size is shown for a subset of rows, as once, few, many or a class of expanded clone.

v_gene: TRBV27
j_gene: TRBJ2-3
d_gene: -
abundance: -
CDR3aa: CASSQGQYGDTQYF
CDR3nt: TGTGCCAGCAGTCAGGGGCAGTATGGGGATACGCAGTATTTT

v_gene: TRBV9
j_gene: TRBJ2-3
d_gene: TRBD2
abundance: once
CDR3aa: CASSEGLAGKDTQYF
CDR3nt: TGTGCCAGCAGCGAGGGACTAGCGGGAAAAGATACGCAGTATTTT

v_gene: TRBV6-5
j_gene: TRBJ1-4
d_gene: -
abundance: -
CDR3aa: CASSRVRTNEKLFF
CDR3nt: TGTGCCAGCAGCCGCGTCCGGACTAATGAAAAACTGTTTTTT

v_gene: TRBV30
j_gene: TRBJ1-4
d_gene: -
abundance: -
CDR3aa: CAWSDPTGEKLFF
CDR3nt: TGTGCCTGGAGTGATCCGACGGGGGAAAAACTGTTTTTT

v_gene: TRBV30
j_gene: TRBJ1-6
d_gene: -
abundance: -
CDR3aa: CAWRLREPLHF
CDR3nt: TGTGCCTGGAGACTCCGGGAACCCCTCCACTTT

v_gene: TRBV5-1
j_gene: TRBJ2-7
d_gene: -
abundance: -
CDR3aa: CASSLSGHQGERVF
CDR3nt: TGCGCCAGCAGCTTGTCTGGGCATCAGGGCGAAAGGGTTTTC

v_gene: TRBV15
j_gene: TRBJ1-2
d_gene: -
abundance: -
CDR3aa: CATSRDLENYGYTF
CDR3nt: TGTGCCACCAGCAGAGACTTGGAGAACTATGGCTACACCTTC

v_gene: TRBV25-1
j_gene: TRBJ1-3
d_gene: TRBD1
abundance: -
CDR3aa: CASSEYWAQGRHGNTIYF
CDR3nt: TGTGCCAGCAGTGAATATTGGGCACAGGGGCGGCATGGAAACACCATATATTTT

v_gene: TRBV2
j_gene: TRBJ1-1
d_gene: -
abundance: -
CDR3aa: CASSDGGLNTEAFF
CDR3nt: TGTGCCAGCAGTGATGGAGGGCTGAACACTGAAGCTTTCTTT

v_gene: TRBV6-5
j_gene: TRBJ1-2
d_gene: TRBD1
abundance: -
CDR3aa: CASTSQGRGPYGYTF
CDR3nt: TGTGCCAGCACCTCTCAAGGCAGGGGGCCCTATGGCTACACCTTC

v_gene: TRBV11-2
j_gene: TRBJ1-6
d_gene: TRBD1
abundance: -
CDR3aa: CASSLNPDRGGSPLHF
CDR3nt: TGTGCCAGCAGCTTAAATCCGGACAGGGGTGGTTCACCCCTCCACTTT

v_gene: TRBV6-5
j_gene: TRBJ1-3
d_gene: -
abundance: once
CDR3aa: CASSAAGSGNTIYF
CDR3nt: TGTGCCAGCAGCGCCGCGGGCTCTGGAAACACCATATATTTT